This T cell receptor (beta chain) appears in the sequencing data of a study of siplizumab effects on memory and regulatory T cells. Findings and limits, study-wide: Confirmatory evidence of suppressive function in proliferating siplizumab-culture Tregs was not obtained. Sequences below about 10^-5 frequency were poorly captured, and few alloreactive clones mapped to unstimulated subsets.

TCR templates numbering around 9.6 x 10^4 were assayed per sample. Data came from immunoSEQ multiplex PCR; TCRdb stores just in-frame clones and leaves some out. The sample has some 65,000 clones; approximately 89% are singletons. The CDR3 totals 14 residues. The germline V gene has CDR1 MNHEY and CDR2 SMNVEV (reference sequence). Trimming took off 5 bases at V and 8 bases at J, with 13 bases between the two ends. About this clone: Its antigen is undetermined.

This rearrangement joins TRBV27 to TRBJ1-6; weak D call: TRBD1 (6 bases). The origin of this receptor is a human donor in good health. Source material: Tregs sorted from blood. The CDR3 bases are TGTGCCAGCAGTGCCTGGACAGCCCATTCACCCCTCCACTTT. Residues: CASSAWTAHSPLHF.